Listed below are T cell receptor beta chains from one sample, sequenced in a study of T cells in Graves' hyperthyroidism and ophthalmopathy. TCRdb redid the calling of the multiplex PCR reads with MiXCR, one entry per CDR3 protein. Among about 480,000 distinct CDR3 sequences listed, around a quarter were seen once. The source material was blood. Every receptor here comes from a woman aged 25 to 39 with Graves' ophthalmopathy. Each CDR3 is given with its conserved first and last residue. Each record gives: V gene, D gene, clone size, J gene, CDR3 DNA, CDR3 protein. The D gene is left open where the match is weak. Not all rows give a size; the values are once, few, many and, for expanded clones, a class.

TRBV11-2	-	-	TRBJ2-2	TGTGCCAGCAGCTTAGGGGTTAGGGGACGGGTCACCGGGGAGCTGTTTTTT	CASSLGVRGRVTGELFF
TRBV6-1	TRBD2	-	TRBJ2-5	TGTGCCAGCGTCCTAGCGGGGGGTCATCAAGAGACCCAGTACTTC	CASVLAGGHQETQYF
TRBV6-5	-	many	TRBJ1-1	TGTGCCAGCAGCAACAGGGCGGCAGCTTTCTTT	CASSNRAAAFF
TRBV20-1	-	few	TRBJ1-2	TGCAGTGCTAGAGATCTAATCTATGGCTACACCTTC	CSARDLIYGYTF
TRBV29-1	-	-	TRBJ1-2	TGCAGCGGCCGGGGCGCGGGTGGCTACACCTTC	CSGRGAGGYTF
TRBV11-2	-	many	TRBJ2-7	TGTGCCAGCAGCTTAGTGATTCGGGACAAGGGTTACTACGAGCAGTACTTC	CASSLVIRDKGYYEQYF
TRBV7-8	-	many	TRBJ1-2	TGTGCCAGCAGCTTAGCACGTGTCAGGGACAACTATGGCTACACCTTC	CASSLARVRDNYGYTF
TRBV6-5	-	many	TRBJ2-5	TGTGCCAGCAGCAATAGCGGCGTCGAGACCCAGTACTTC	CASSNSGVETQYF
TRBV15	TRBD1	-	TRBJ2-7	TGTGCCACCAGCAGATTGACGACAGGGTGGTACGAGCAGTACTTC	CATSRLTTGWYEQYF
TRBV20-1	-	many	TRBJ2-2	TGCAGTGCGAGATACAACGTTAACACCGGGGAGCTGTTTTTT	CSARYNVNTGELFF
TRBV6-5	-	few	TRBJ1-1	TGTGCCAGCAGTTACTCGACGGTCCAGAACACTGAAGCTTTCTTT	CASSYSTVQNTEAFF
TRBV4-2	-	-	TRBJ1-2	TGTGCCAGCAGCCAAGAAGTGGGCCCCTATGGCTACACCTTC	CASSQEVGPYGYTF
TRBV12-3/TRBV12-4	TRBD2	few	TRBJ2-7	TGTGCCAGCAGTTCGCACCCCGGGAAAACTAGCGGGGCCTACGAGCAGTACTTC	CASSSHPGKTSGAYEQYF
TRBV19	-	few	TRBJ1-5	TGTGCCAGTAGTAACCCTCCGAAGCCCCAGCATTTT	CASSNPPKPQHF
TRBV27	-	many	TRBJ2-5	TGTGCCAGCAGGGGCTACCAAGAGACCCAGTACTTC	CASRGYQETQYF
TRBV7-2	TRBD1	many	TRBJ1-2	TGTGCCAGCAGCTGGGTGGGACAGGGGAACTATGGCTACACCTTC	CASSWVGQGNYGYTF
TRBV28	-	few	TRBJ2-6	TGTGCCGGCAAATCTGGGGCCAACGTCCTGACTTTC	CAGKSGANVLTF
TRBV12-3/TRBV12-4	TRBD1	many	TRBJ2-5	TGTGCCAGCAGTCCTGGACAGGGACCGCAAGAGACCCAGTACTTC	CASSPGQGPQETQYF
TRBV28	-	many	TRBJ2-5	TGTGCCAGCAGTTTCCATGCCCAAGAGACCCAGTACTTC	CASSFHAQETQYF
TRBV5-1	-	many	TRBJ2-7	TGCGCCAGGGAGAAGTACGAGCAGTACTTC	CAREKYEQYF
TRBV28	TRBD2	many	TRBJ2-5	TGTGCCAGCAGTGGACTAGCGGGGGGCGGCTTATATGAGACCCAGTACTTC	CASSGLAGGGLYETQYF
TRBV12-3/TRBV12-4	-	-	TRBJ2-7	TGTGCCAGCACCTGGACAGCCGGATACGAGCAGTACTTC	CASTWTAGYEQYF
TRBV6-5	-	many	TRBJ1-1	TGTGCCAGCAGTTACGTGTCGAACACTGAAGCTTTCTTT	CASSYVSNTEAFF
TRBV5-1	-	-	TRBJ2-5	TGCGCCAGCAGCTTTGCCGTGAGTGGAGAGACCCAGTACTTC	CASSFAVSGETQYF
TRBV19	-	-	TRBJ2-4	TGTGCCAGTAGTGGCCCTTCCCGCGGACAGACATTAGCCAAAAACATTCAGTACTTC	CASSGPSRGQTLAKNIQYF
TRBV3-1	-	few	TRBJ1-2	TGTGCCAGCAGCCAAAACAGGAATTTTTATGGCTACACCTTC	CASSQNRNFYGYTF
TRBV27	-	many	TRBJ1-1	TGTGCCAGCAGTCCCCGTATTTACACTGAAGCTTTCTTT	CASSPRIYTEAFF
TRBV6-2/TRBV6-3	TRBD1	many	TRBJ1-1	TGTGCCAGCAGTTACAGGCAGGGGGCTGAAGCTTTCTTT	CASSYRQGAEAFF
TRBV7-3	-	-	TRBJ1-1	TGTGCCAGCAGCCTAGGGACGCCGATGAACACTGAAGCTTTCTTT	CASSLGTPMNTEAFF
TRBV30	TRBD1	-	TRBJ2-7	TGTGCCTGGGGAAGGACAGGGGGCTACGAGCAGTACTTC	CAWGRTGGYEQYF
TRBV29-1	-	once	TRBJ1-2	TGCAGCGCCGCTACAGGTCAGGGCTACACCTTC	CSAATGQGYTF
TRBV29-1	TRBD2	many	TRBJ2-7	TGCAGCGTGGGCGGGGGTTCCTCCTACGAGCAGTACTTC	CSVGGGSSYEQYF
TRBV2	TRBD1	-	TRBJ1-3	TGTGCCAGCAGTGGGGACAGGCCCTCTGGAAACACCATATATTTT	CASSGDRPSGNTIYF
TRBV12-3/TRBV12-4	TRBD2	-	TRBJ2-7	TGTGCCAGCAGTTTCCGGGGGGGCGGCTCCTACGAGCAGTACTTC	CASSFRGGGSYEQYF
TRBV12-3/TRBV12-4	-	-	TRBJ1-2	TGTGCCAGCAGCCCCCTGGACGGAGAGGGCTACACCTTC	CASSPLDGEGYTF
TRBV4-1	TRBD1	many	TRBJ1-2	TGCGCCAGCAGCCAAGTCAGGGGGGAGGATGGCTACACCTTC	CASSQVRGEDGYTF
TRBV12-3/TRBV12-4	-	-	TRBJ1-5	TGCGCCAGCAGCCCGCATGTGGGGGGGGAACAGCCCCAGCATTTT	CASSPHVGGEQPQHF
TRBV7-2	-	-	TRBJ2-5	TGTGCCAGCAGCTTAGCGATGGGGGACCAGTACTTC	CASSLAMGDQYF
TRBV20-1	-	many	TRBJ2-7	TGCAGTGCTAGACATTACGAGCAGTACTTC	CSARHYEQYF
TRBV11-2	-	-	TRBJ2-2	TGTGCCAGCGGAGGGAGAAGGAACACCGGGGAGCTGTTTTTT	CASGGRRNTGELFF